This TCR beta chain was found in a study of T-cell memory formation after mild COVID-19. Turning to the study itself: There were largely donor-specific TCR clusters. Findings and limits, study-wide: The appearance of some responding clones in pre-infection memory suggested that cross-reactive memory joined. Shrinking CD4+ clones were chiefly CM and EM; CD8+ ones were chiefly EMRA.

In regard to this clonotype: Its antigen is as yet unknown.

Each CDR3 protein gets one entry after TCRdb re-called the 5' RACE reads with MiXCR. The sample has hundreds of thousands of distinct CDR3 sequences; more than 15% are singletons. The TCR originated in a young man who had mild COVID-19 (a few samples of this study predate the infection). Cell type and time point are not known. Sequencing was done on a sample of PBMCs or a T cell subset sorted from them (not recorded which).

The CDR3 nucleotides are TGTGCCAGCAGCTTGGAGGCTAGCGGGGCCCAGTACTTC. As protein: CASSLEASGAQYF. J is TRBJ2-5 and V is TRBV5-6; 9 bases align to TRBD2. There are 13 residues in the CDR3. Looked up from germline, CDR1 is SGHDT and CDR2 is YYEEEE. The V segment lost 0 bases and the J segment 9 bases; nucleotides outside the gene matches: 3.